This T cell receptor beta chain emerged from a study of a mutant IDH1 vaccine in newly diagnosed glioma. The germline CDR1 and CDR2 sequences are SGHRS and YFSETQ. V lost 1 base, J lost 2 bases, and 9 bases lay in between. The CDR3 extends over 14 amino acids. In its sample, this clone was seen once. Sample time point: baseline, week 1 (first vaccination visit). The treatment here: pre-vaccination baseline after standard-of-care therapy. Patients carried new grade 3 or 4 IDH1-mutant astrocytomas lacking nuclear ATRX. TCRdb's copy holds only in-frame clones and misses some; the assay was immunoSEQ multiplex PCR. The sample comprises tens of thousands of clones, more than 85% of which are singletons, and more than 8.5% rests with the top ten.

The chain is built from TRBV5-1 and TRBJ1-1; D not resolved. This clonotype originated in a man aged 30 to 45 with glioma. The input for sequencing was PBMCs, taken from a glioma patient treated with radiotherapy, temozolomide or both. The CDR3: CASSLWPGNTEAFF. CDR3 coding DNA: TGCGCCAGCAGCTTGTGGCCAGGCAACACTGAAGCTTTCTTT.